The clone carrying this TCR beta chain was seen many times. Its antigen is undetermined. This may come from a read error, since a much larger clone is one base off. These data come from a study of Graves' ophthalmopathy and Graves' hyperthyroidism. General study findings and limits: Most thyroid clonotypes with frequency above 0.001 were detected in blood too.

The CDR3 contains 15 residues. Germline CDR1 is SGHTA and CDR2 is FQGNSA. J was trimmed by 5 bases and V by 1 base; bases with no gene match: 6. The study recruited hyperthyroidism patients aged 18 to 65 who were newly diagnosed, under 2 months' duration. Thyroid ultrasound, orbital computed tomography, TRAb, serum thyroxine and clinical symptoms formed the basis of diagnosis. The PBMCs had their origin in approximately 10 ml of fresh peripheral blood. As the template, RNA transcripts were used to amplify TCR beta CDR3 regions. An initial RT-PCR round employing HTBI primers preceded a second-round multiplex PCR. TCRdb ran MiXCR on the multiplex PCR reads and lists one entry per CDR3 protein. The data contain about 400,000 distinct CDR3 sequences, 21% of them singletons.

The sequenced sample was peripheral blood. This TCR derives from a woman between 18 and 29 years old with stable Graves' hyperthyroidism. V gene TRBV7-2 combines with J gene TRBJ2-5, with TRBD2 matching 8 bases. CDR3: CASSLVGRALETQYF. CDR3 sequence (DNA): TGTGCCAGCAGCTTAGTCGGGAGGGCCTTGGAGACCCAGTACTTC.